The T cell receptor (beta chain) described here comes from a study of CD8 T cells in ankylosing spondylitis. It was by quantitative 5'-RACE with molecular barcodes that TCR beta libraries were made. TCRdb fed the 5' RACE reads into MiXCR, producing one record per CDR3 protein. Of under 550,000 distinct CDR3 sequences listed, more than 25% were seen once; the top ten hold 0.89%. General study findings and limits: Significant enrichment of disease-linked clones was reportedly seen in matched ankylosing spondylitis synovial fluid. A CD8+ phenotype characterized the disease-linked clones, which were relatively rare in peripheral blood. Characteristic, it appeared, of ankylosing spondylitis blood was a TCR beta motif of eight or nine highly homologous variants.

A remark on this clonotype: Its antigen remains unknown.

CDR1 DFQATT and CDR2 SNEGSKA come from the germline V gene (reference sequence). V lost 3 bases and J 10 bases, leaving 10 bases between the germline ends. The CDR3 extends over 11 amino acids. Sequencing was done on a sample of blood, either unsorted or a sorted T cell fraction (not recorded which). The receptor comes from a male donor with ankylosing spondylitis. The chain carries TRBV20-1 and TRBJ2-1, with D possibly matching TRBD2 (6 bases). CDR3 sequence: CSASSLAEQFF. The DNA of the CDR3 is TGCAGTGCTAGTTCCCTAGCGGAGCAGTTCTTC.